This T cell receptor beta chain was found in a study of blood T cell repertoires in COVID-19. About the research overall: PBMCs, B-cell-depleted T cells, or T cells provided the cDNA or gDNA that made up the material.

This CDR3 is built from 14 residues. Germline CDR1 and CDR2: MNHEY and SVGAGI. The V and J ends lost 6 bases and 9 bases respectively, with 15 bases between them. Data came from immunoSEQ multiplex PCR; TCRdb stores just in-frame clones and leaves some out. The sample has around 86,000 clones, around 87% seen once. This TCR came from a human donor with acute or convalescent COVID-19. The donor label of this sample is uncertain. The chain has TRBV6-5 and TRBJ1-6, with D possibly matching TRBD1 (6 bases). Sample: peripheral blood. The CDR3 is CASRPTGRGSPLHF. CDR3 DNA: TGTGCCAGCAGGCCTACAGGGAGGGGTTCACCCCTCCACTTT.